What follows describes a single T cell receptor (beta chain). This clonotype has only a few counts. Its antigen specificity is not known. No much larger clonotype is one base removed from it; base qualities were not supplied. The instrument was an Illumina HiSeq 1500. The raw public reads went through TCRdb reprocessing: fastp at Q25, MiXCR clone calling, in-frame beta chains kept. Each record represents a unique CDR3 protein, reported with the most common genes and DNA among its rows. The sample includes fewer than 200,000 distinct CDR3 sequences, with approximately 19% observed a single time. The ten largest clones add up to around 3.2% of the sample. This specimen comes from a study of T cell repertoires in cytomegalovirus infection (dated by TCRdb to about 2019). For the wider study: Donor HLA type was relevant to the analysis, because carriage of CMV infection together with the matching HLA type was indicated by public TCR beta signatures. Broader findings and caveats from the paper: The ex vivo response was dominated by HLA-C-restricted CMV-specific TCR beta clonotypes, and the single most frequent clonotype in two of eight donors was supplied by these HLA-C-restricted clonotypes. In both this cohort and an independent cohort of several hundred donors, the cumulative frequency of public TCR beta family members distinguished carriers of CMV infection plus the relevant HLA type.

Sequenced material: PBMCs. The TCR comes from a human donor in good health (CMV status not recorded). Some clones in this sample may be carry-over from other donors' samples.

The DNA reads as follows: TGTGCCAGTAGCCGATCAGGGGGCACTGAAGCTTTCTTT. This gives the protein CASSRSGGTEAFF. The chain employs TRBV19 and TRBJ1-1, with 7 bases matching TRBD1. Unmatched junction bases come to 5, with V trimmed by 6 bases and J by 4 bases. Taken from the germline V gene (reference sequence), the CDR1 and CDR2 loops are LNHDA and SQIVND. From the cysteine through the phenylalanine, the CDR3 covers 13 amino acids. Just the 39-base CDR3 DNA is kept, in frame starting at base 1.